This T cell receptor (beta chain) was sequenced in a study of blood T cell repertoires in COVID-19. For the study at large: The recovered donors of Cohort 3 showed two negative PCRs, clearance, or symptom resolution. The origin of the acute and convalescent COVID-19 samples was the United States, Italy and Spain. PBMCs, B-cell-depleted T cells, or T cells were the source of the cDNA or gDNA that made up the material.

Clones were sequenced by immunoSEQ multiplex PCR, and TCRdb holds only the in-frame ones, with some missing. The table lists about 170,000 clones, around three quarters of them singletons. This CDR3 has 15 amino acids. V lost 3 bases to trimming and J lost 5 bases, with 16 bases between them. Germline lookup yields CDR1 SGHTA and CDR2 FQGNSA. This rearrangement joins TRBV7-2 to TRBJ1-2, with no clear D. The clonotype was recovered from a woman aged 70-85 years in a cohort exposed to, infected with or recovered from COVID-19 (not recorded which). The sample taken for sequencing was PBMCs or T cells enriched from blood (not recorded which). CDR3 amino acids: CASSFAGYAGYGYTF. The CDR3 coding sequence is TGTGCCAGCAGCTTCGCGGGGTACGCGGGGTATGGCTACACCTTC.